This T cell receptor beta chain originates from a study of cytomegalovirus exposure and HLA in healthy donors. V dropped 3 bases and J dropped 8; count of bases not matched to a gene: 7. The CDR3 consists of 15 residues. Germline V CDR1 and CDR2: MDHEN, SYDVKM. Donors came from a validation cohort of over a hundred subjects, distinct from the first 666-subject cohort. Clones were sequenced by immunoSEQ multiplex PCR, and TCRdb holds only the in-frame ones, with some missing. This sample carries 260,000 or so clones, approximately 88% of them seen once, and the ten largest clones take 0.92%. Sequencing was performed on PBMCs. The chain employs TRBV28 and TRBJ1-6; 7 nucleotides agree with TRBD1. The sequence was obtained from a woman younger than 30 in good health and CMV-seronegative. CDR3 sequence (DNA): TGTGCCAGCAGTTTTGACGGCAGGGGGGATTCACCCCTCCACTTT. This encodes CASSFDGRGDSPLHF.